Here is one T cell receptor beta chain with its context. This clone was seen only once. Its recognized antigen is unknown. Per-nucleotide qualities are absent, and no much larger clonotype sits a single base away. The germline V gene (reference sequence) provides CDR1 SGHNT and CDR2 YYREEE. Trimming accounts for 4 bases at V and 0 bases at J, while the number of junction bases matched to no gene is 8. Reading from cysteine to phenylalanine, the CDR3 counts 17 amino acids. Only CDR3 DNA remains: 51 bases, in frame from the first base. Reading the label with the study, this specimen's time point is: 20 to 25 months on ibrutinib. For TCR beta library preparation, around 1.9 micrograms of genomic DNA were extracted from the cryopreserved PBMCs. Longitudinal blood samples from CLL patients on ibrutinib monotherapy were analyzed using high-throughput TCR beta sequencing. The patients took part in an open-label, single-center phase 2 trial of ibrutinib monotherapy.

The data belong to a study of cytotoxic CD8 clonotypes in ibrutinib-treated CLL (dated by TCRdb to about 2021). Study-level background: In this cohort, approximately 15 patients were treatment-naive and fewer than 13 were relapsed/refractory, while some 18 had unmutated IGHV. Responses were partial in approximately 24 patients and complete in 2; after median around 68 months follow-up, about 15 stayed in remission and some twelve progressed. Response samples were taken after a median of 12 months on treatment, ranging from about 6 to 40 months. Samples averaged approximately 250,000 productive templates and tens of thousands of productive rearrangements. Of the roughly 81 people in the trial, about two dozen had longitudinal samples available. Cryopreserved peripheral blood mononuclear cells were obtained prior to treatment, at the time of response, and at either disease progression or sustained remission. Every sample from remission and from progressive disease was obtained while the patients were still on ibrutinib.

Findings and caveats that apply to the study as a whole: Public clonotypes were found to be uncommon and were observed to contract or remain stable during treatment; the increase in clonality was shown to reflect expansion of private clonotypes at ibrutinib response. At baseline, clonality was higher than in age-matched healthy donors and showed a strong correlation with circulating CD8+ T-cell counts. Lymph node repertoires were not examined, and the timing of sampling was not matched between patients in sustained remission and those whose disease progressed. Clonality increased at ibrutinib response, stayed stable in sustained remission, and fell back toward baseline at progression.

A MiSeq instrument was used for deep resolution sequencing, which targeted depths ranging from 1 in 1 million up to 1 in 200,000 T cells, with coverage averaging 10x for each clonotype. The immunoSEQ hsTCRB Kit was used to generate TCR beta libraries. The authors' analysis ran thus. Data were analyzed with ImmunoSEQ Data Assistant and ImmunoSEQ Analyzer, with V, D and J genes assigned per IMGT definitions. Clonality, which ranges from 0 to 1, was calculated as one minus the normalized Shannon entropy of productive rearrangement frequencies. Only overrepresented clonotypes making up at least 0.05% of the repertoire of each patient were included in the public clonotype analysis. Thirteen age-matched healthy donor repertoires from immuneACCESS were used as controls for clonality. Entries here come from immuneACCESS through TCRdb and include only in-frame sequences with V and J called. Some clones fail to appear in such tables; in the studies checked, an unresolved V gene covers under half of the shortfall, and the cause of the remainder is unknown. The V and J calls and clone size were taken over from that table, and D and trimming were inferred from the DNA. This sample is represented by approximately 120,000 clones; around 84% of them were singletons. Jointly, the top ten make up about 3.5% of the sample.

The receptor was isolated from a human donor with chronic lymphocytic leukemia. Material: PBMCs, obtained after 24 months of ibrutinib treatment. In this chain, TRBV5-4 is recombined with TRBJ2-2, and 8 bases in between align with TRBD1. The DNA sequence is TGTGCCAGCAGCCGAGGGCCACAGGGGGCGAACACCGGGGAGCTGTTTTTT. Its amino acids are CASSRGPQGANTGELFF.